The rows below give T cell receptor beta chains drawn from one sample of a study of shared clonotypes between healthy human individuals. Clones were sequenced by immunoSEQ multiplex PCR, and TCRdb holds only the in-frame ones, with some missing. Of about 1 million clones in the sample, around 74% were seen once. The specimen was memory CD4+ T cells sorted from blood. The origin of the receptors is a man aged 18 to 29 in good health. CDR3s include the opening cysteine and the closing phenylalanine or tryptophan. A D gene is named only where the DNA matches it firmly. Size tells how often a clone was seen (once, few, many) or the class of an expanded clone, and some rows leave it out.

J gene,D gene,V gene,clone size,CDR3 protein,CDR3 DNA
TRBJ1-5,.,TRBV1,.,CTSSQRRFHSNQPQHF,TGCACCAGCAGCCAAAGAAGATTCCATAGCAATCAGCCCCAGCATTTT
TRBJ1-3,.,TRBV7-8,.,CASSIGTSGNTIYF,TGTGCCAGCAGCATCGGTACGTCTGGAAACACCATATATTTT
TRBJ2-1,TRBD2,TRBV29-1,.,CSVERLSGRASNEQFF,TGCAGCGTTGAACGCCTTAGCGGGAGGGCCTCCAATGAGCAGTTCTTC
TRBJ2-7,.,TRBV11-2,once,CASSFLESSYEQYF,TGTGCCAGCAGCTTTCTCGAGTCCTCCTACGAGCAGTACTTC
TRBJ1-3,.,TRBV7-2,.,CASSLGPGNTIYF,TGTGCCAGCAGCTTAGGCCCCGGAAACACCATATATTTT
TRBJ1-2,.,TRBV5-1,once,CASSLQDNYGYTF,TGCGCCAGCAGCTTGCAGGACAACTATGGCTACACCTTC
TRBJ2-7,TRBD1,TRBV5-1,.,CASSMLRDRVNEQYF,TGCGCCAGCAGCATGCTCCGGGACAGGGTGAACGAGCAGTACTTC
TRBJ2-7,.,TRBV12-5,.,CASGSGQVISYEQYF,TGTGCTAGTGGTTCGGGGCAGGTAATCTCCTACGAGCAGTACTTC
TRBJ1-5,.,TRBV29-1,.,CSVSTSANSNQPQHF,TGCAGCGTTTCAACCTCGGCCAATAGCAATCAGCCCCAGCATTTT
TRBJ1-2,TRBD1,TRBV5-4,.,CASSPQMSTGGHGYTF,TGTGCCAGCAGCCCGCAAATGTCGACAGGGGGACATGGCTACACCTTC
TRBJ1-2,.,TRBV19,few,CASSTGQTYGYTF,TGTGCCAGTAGTACCGGACAGACCTATGGCTACACCTTC
TRBJ2-1,TRBD1,TRBV6-1,many,CASSTGTGSGGEQFF,TGTGCCAGCAGTACTGGGACAGGTAGTGGGGGTGAGCAGTTCTTC
TRBJ2-2,TRBD2,TRBV27,many,CASSVAGGTTGELFF,TGTGCCAGCAGTGTAGCGGGGGGGACCACCGGGGAGCTGTTTTTT
TRBJ2-1,TRBD1,TRBV5-1,.,CASSPRDSLNEQFF,TGCGCCAGCAGCCCTCGGGACAGTCTCAATGAGCAGTTCTTC
TRBJ2-7,TRBD2,TRBV4-3,.,CASSQASTSGRASQYF,TGCGCCAGCAGCCAAGCATCGACTAGCGGGAGGGCCTCGCAGTACTTC
TRBJ2-7,TRBD1,TRBV11-2,.,CASSLIVSGTGGAEQYF,TGTGCCAGCAGCTTAATAGTGAGCGGGACAGGGGGCGCCGAGCAGTACTTC
TRBJ1-2,.,TRBV11-2,once,CASSLEGGWDGYTF,TGTGCCAGCAGCTTAGAAGGAGGGTGGGATGGCTACACCTTC
TRBJ2-5,TRBD1,TRBV28,many,CASSSGGQETQYF,TGTGCCAGCAGCTCAGGGGGCCAAGAGACCCAGTACTTC
TRBJ1-4,.,TRBV7-9,.,CASSPGGRREKLFF,TGTGCCAGCAGTCCGGGGGGGAGGCGTGAAAAACTGTTTTTT
TRBJ2-1,.,TRBV7-2,.,CASSLEGGKGEQFF,TGTGCCAGCAGCTTAGAGGGCGGGAAGGGAGAGCAGTTCTTC
TRBJ2-1,TRBD2,TRBV6-6,.,CASISSGGAYNEQFF,TGTGCCAGCATCTCGAGCGGGGGGGCCTACAATGAGCAGTTCTTC
TRBJ2-1,.,TRBV6-5,.,CASSLGQLLPEQFF,TGTGCCAGCAGCCTCGGACAGCTTCTTCCTGAGCAGTTCTTC
TRBJ2-1,.,TRBV7-2,.,CASSSWGSNEQFF,TGTGCCAGCAGCTCCTGGGGCTCCAATGAGCAGTTCTTC
TRBJ2-7,TRBD2,TRBV7-2,once,CASSLGLAGTTGEQYF,TGTGCCAGCAGCTTGGGACTAGCGGGGACAACGGGGGAGCAGTACTTC
TRBJ2-7,TRBD1,TRBV19,.,CASSIASGTAYEQYF,TGTGCCAGTAGTATCGCCTCCGGGACAGCATACGAGCAGTACTTC
TRBJ2-1,.,TRBV2,.,CASTLGVLHNEQFF,TGTGCCAGCACCCTAGGGGTGCTCCACAATGAGCAGTTCTTC
TRBJ1-1,.,TRBV19,.,CASSIDRSTEAFF,TGTGCCAGTAGTATAGATAGAAGCACTGAAGCTTTCTTT
TRBJ2-2,.,TRBV7-3,.,CASSPTRGRAGELFF,TGTGCCAGCAGTCCGACACGGGGCCGAGCCGGGGAGCTGTTTTTT
TRBJ2-5,TRBD2,TRBV4-2,many,CASSLGLAGFVQETQYF,TGTGCCAGCAGCCTTGGACTAGCGGGGTTTGTCCAAGAGACCCAGTACTTC
TRBJ2-3,TRBD2,TRBV18,few,CASSRFLTSGDTDTQYF,TGTGCCAGCTCCCGATTCTTGACTAGCGGGGACACAGATACGCAGTATTTT
TRBJ1-2,TRBD1,TRBV20-1,.,CSASRTGEPFF,TGCAGTGCTAGTCGGACAGGAGAACCCTTTTTC
TRBJ2-1,TRBD1,TRBV18,once,CASSPPNPDRMPQFF,TGTGCCAGCTCACCACCTAACCCGGACAGGATGCCGCAGTTCTTC
TRBJ1-2,TRBD1,TRBV29-1,.,CSVNTGGWGYTF,TGCAGCGTCAATACAGGGGGTTGGGGCTACACCTTC
TRBJ1-2,TRBD1,TRBV28,.,CAGNTGARGYTF,TGTGCCGGCAATACAGGGGCAAGGGGCTACACCTTC
TRBJ1-5,.,TRBV2,.,CASAGQVKNQPQHF,TGTGCCAGCGCCGGGCAGGTAAAGAATCAGCCCCAGCATTTT
TRBJ2-7,.,TRBV27,once,CASSLSLAGASYEQYF,TGTGCCAGCAGTTTAAGTCTGGCGGGGGCCTCCTACGAGCAGTACTTC
TRBJ2-1,TRBD1,TRBV2,.,CASQLQRTGTNEQFF,TGTGCCAGCCAACTGCAACGGACAGGGACGAATGAGCAGTTCTTC
TRBJ2-3,TRBD2,TRBV28,.,CASSSRLAGDHTDTQYF,TGTGCCAGCAGTTCCCGACTAGCGGGGGATCACACAGATACGCAGTATTTT
TRBJ2-1,TRBD1,TRBV19,.,CATQQGTYNEQFF,TGTGCCACTCAACAGGGGACCTACAATGAGCAGTTCTTC
TRBJ2-7,TRBD1,TRBV5-1,.,CASSPGTGDLEQYF,TGCGCCAGCAGTCCCGGGACAGGGGACCTCGAGCAGTACTTC
TRBJ1-1,.,TRBV7-2,.,CASSLNTRSEAFF,TGTGCCAGCAGCTTAAATACTAGATCGGAAGCTTTCTTT
TRBJ1-5,.,TRBV9,.,CASSGERGPQHF,TGTGCCAGCAGCGGGGAGCGGGGGCCCCAGCATTTT
TRBJ2-3,.,TRBV21-1,.,CASSKGFPTDTQYF,TGTGCCAGCAGCAAGGGGTTTCCCACAGATACGCAGTATTTT
TRBJ2-2,TRBD1,TRBV29-1,few,CSGKSGTGDIGELFF,TGCAGCGGGAAGAGCGGGACAGGGGACATCGGGGAGCTGTTTTTT
TRBJ2-5,.,TRBV5-1,few,CASSLAETQYF,TGCGCCAGCAGCTTGGCTGAGACCCAGTACTTC
TRBJ2-5,TRBD2,TRBV7-2,.,CASSSRGRAGTETQYF,TGTGCCAGCAGCTCCCGTGGGAGGGCCGGGACGGAGACCCAGTACTTC
TRBJ2-3,TRBD1,TRBV19,.,CASRGSRGRLDTQYF,TGTGCCAGCCGAGGCAGCAGGGGGCGCTTGGATACGCAGTATTTT
TRBJ1-2,TRBD1,TRBV6-1,.,CASTLAQGEGYGYTF,TGTGCCAGCACCCTTGCACAGGGGGAAGGCTATGGCTACACCTTC
TRBJ1-4,.,TRBV5-1,.,CASSFGESTTNEKLFF,TGCGCCAGCAGCTTCGGGGAGTCCACAACTAATGAAAAACTGTTTTTT
TRBJ2-1,TRBD2,TRBV5-1,.,CASSLGSGTYNEQFF,TGCGCCAGCAGCTTGGGGAGCGGGACCTACAATGAGCAGTTCTTC
TRBJ2-7,.,TRBV2,.,CASSPILSYEQYF,TGTGCCAGCAGCCCCATTCTTTCCTACGAGCAGTACTTC
TRBJ2-3,.,TRBV2,few,CASSADSTDTQYF,TGTGCCAGCAGTGCGGACAGCACAGATACGCAGTATTTT
TRBJ2-1,.,TRBV7-5,.,CARSPGREANEQFF,TGTGCCAGAAGCCCCGGCAGGGAGGCCAATGAGCAGTTCTTC
TRBJ1-2,TRBD1,TRBV25-1,.,CASREGTGYLSGYTF,TGTGCCAGCAGGGAAGGGACAGGGTATCTCTCTGGCTACACCTTC
TRBJ2-7,TRBD2,TRBV6-1,.,CASRGRGSYEQYF,TGTGCCAGCAGGGGGAGGGGATCCTACGAGCAGTACTTC
TRBJ2-3,TRBD2,TRBV7-2,.,CASSLASGTAEDTQYF,TGTGCCAGCAGCTTAGCTAGCGGGACTGCGGAGGATACGCAGTATTTT
TRBJ2-3,.,TRBV6-1,.,CASRPGGTDTQYF,TGTGCCAGCAGGCCGGGGGGCACAGATACGCAGTATTTT
TRBJ2-2,TRBD1,TRBV7-9,.,CASSLSRTGGSGELFF,TGTGCCAGCAGCTTATCTAGGACAGGGGGCAGCGGGGAGCTGTTTTTT